This T cell receptor (beta chain) was captured in a study of cytomegalovirus exposure and HLA in healthy donors. Findings of the study overall: In a later analysis, parvovirus B19, influenza, CMV and Epstein-Barr virus appeared linked to several top co-occurrence clusters. Across donors, presence/absence analyses took sequencing depth to be roughly uniform. Later on, a genetic analysis was performed. It linked a missense variant in DCLRE1C with V- and J-gene trimming of TCR beta.

About this clone itself: The antigen remains unidentified.

Donors in the study were healthy people who gave bone marrow. V gave up 4 bases and J gave up 1 base, with 13 bases separating them. CDR3 length equals 15 residues. CDR1 SEHNR and CDR2 FQNEAQ come from the germline V gene (reference sequence). The PCR employed 60 Vbeta primers together with 13 Jbeta primers. Measured with immunoSEQ multiplex PCR; TCRdb has only the in-frame clones, and not every one. The sample includes 95,000 to 150,000 clones, approximately 80% of them seen just once. This chain joins TRBV7-9 and TRBJ1-2; D possibly corresponds to TRBD1 (5 bases). Sequencing was carried out using PBMCs. The TCR originated in a human donor in good health. As DNA, the CDR3 is TGTGCCAGCAGCTCCCAGGGCGTCGATAACTATGGCTACACCTTC. It encodes CASSSQGVDNYGYTF. Full variable domain (outside the CDR3, taken from reference TRBV7-9 and TRBJ1-2): DTGVSQNPRHKITKRGQNVTFRCDPISEHNRLYWYRQTLGQGPEFLTYFQNEAQLEKSRLLSDRFSAERPKGSFSTLEIQRTEQGDSAMYLCASSSQGVDNYGYTFGSGTRLTVV.